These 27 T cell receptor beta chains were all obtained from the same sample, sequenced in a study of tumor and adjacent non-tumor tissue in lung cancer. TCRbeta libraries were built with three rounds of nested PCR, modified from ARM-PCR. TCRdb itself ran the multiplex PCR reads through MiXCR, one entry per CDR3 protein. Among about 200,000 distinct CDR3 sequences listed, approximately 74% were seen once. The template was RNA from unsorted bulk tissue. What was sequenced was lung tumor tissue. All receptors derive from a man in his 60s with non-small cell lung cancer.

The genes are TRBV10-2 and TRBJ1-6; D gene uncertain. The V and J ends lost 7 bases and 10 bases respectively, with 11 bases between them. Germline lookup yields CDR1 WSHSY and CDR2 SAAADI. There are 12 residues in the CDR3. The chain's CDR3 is CASNDPKSPLHF. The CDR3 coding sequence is TGCGCCAGCAATGATCCGAAATCACCCCTCCACTTT.

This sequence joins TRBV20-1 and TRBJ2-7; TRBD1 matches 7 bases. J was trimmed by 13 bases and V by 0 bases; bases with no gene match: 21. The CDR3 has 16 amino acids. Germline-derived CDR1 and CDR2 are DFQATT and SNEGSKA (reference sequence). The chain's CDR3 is CSARDDRQGASYEHYF. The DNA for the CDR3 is TGCAGTGCTAGAGATGATCGACAGGGTGCCTCCTACGAACATTACTTC.

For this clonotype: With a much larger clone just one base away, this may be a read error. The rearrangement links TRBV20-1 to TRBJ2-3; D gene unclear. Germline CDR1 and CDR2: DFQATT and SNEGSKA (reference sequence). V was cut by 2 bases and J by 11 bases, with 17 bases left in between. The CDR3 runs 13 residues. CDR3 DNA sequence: TGCAGTGCTAGATCCGCAAAGGTGCGGAAGCAGTATTTT. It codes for CSARSAKVRKQYF.

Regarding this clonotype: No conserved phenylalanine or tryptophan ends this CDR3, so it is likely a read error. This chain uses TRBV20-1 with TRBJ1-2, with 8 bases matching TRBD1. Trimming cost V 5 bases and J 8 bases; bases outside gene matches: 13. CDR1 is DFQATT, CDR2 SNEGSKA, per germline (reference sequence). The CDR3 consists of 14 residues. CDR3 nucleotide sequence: TGCAGTGCTCCCTTCAGGGGGCCGAAGGGAGGCTACACCATC. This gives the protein CSAPFRGPKGGYTI.

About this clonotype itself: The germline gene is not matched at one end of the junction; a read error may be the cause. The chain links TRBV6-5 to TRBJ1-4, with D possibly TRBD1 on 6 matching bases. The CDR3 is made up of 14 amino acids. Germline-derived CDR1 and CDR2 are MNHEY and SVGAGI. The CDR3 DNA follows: TGTACCAGCATTTACGGACAGATTAATGAAAAACTGCTTTTT. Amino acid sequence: CTSIYGQINEKLLF.

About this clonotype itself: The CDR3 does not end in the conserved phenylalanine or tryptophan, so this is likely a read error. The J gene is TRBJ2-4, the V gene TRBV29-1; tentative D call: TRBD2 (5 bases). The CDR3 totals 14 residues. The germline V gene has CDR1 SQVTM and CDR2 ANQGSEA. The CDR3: CSVVSGLAINIQYS. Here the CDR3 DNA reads TGCAGCGTTGTGTCTGGGCTAGCCATAAACATTCAGTACTCC.

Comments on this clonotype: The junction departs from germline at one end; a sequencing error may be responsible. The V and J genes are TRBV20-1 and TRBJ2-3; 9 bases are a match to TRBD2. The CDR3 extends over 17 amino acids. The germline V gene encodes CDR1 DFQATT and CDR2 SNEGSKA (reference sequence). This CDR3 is CSAVPLALAGSTDTQYF. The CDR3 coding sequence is TGCAGTGCCGTCCCTCTAGCGCTAGCGGGGAGCACAGATACACAGTATTTT.

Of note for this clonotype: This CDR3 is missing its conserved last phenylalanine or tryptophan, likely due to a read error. The CDR3 sequence: CTSRLAGVDTQYL. The CDR3 nucleotides read TGTACCAGCAGATTAGCGGGGGTGGATACACAGTATTTG. This chain connects TRBV11-2 to TRBJ2-3; 9 positions agree with TRBD2. The germline V gene has CDR1 SGHAT and CDR2 FQNNGV. CDR3 length equals 13 residues.

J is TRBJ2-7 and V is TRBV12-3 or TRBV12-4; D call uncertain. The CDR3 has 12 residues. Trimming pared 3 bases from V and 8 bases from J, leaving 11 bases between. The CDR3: CASSLYQYKQYF. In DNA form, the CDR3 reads TGTGCCAGCAGTTTGTATCAGTACAAGCAGTACTTC.

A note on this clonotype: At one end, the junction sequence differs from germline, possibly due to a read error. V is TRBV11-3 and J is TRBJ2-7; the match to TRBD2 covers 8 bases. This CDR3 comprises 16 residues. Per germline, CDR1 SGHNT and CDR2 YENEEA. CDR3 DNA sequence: TGTGCCTGCAGCTTATGGTGGGAGCGGGAGAAGTACGAGCAGTACTTC. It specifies CACSLWWEREKYEQYF. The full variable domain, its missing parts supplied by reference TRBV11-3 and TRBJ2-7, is EAGVVQSPRYKIIEKKQPVAFWCNPISGHNTLYWYLQNLGQGPELLIRYENEEAVDDSQLPKDRFSAERLKGVDSTLKIQPAELGDSAVYLCACSLWWEREKYEQYFGPGTRLTVT.

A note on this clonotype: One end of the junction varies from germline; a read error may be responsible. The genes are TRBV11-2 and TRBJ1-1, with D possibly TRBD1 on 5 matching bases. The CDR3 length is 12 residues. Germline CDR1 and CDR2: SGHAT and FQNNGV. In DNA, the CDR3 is TGTGCCAGCAGTTTAGGGACCACTGAAGTTTTCTTT. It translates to CASSLGTTEVFF.

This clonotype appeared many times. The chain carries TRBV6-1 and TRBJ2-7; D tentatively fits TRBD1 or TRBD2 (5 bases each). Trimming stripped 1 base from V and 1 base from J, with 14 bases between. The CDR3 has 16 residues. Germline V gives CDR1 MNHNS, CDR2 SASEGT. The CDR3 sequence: CASSEDYGTGSYEQYF. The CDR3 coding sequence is TGTGCCAGCAGTGAAGATTATGGGACGGGATCCTACGAGCAGTACTTC.

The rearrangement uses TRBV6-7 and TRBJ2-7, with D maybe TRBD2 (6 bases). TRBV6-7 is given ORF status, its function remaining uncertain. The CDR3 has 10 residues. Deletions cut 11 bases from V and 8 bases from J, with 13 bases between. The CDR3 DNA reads TGTGCCGGGGGGAAAAACAAGCAGTACTTC. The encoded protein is CAGGKNKQYF.

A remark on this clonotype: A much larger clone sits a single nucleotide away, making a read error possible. The CDR3 protein is CSTTLDSYNEQFF. CDR3 bases: TGCAGTACTACACTGGACTCCTACAATGAGCAGTTCTTC. J is TRBJ2-1 and V is TRBV20-1, with D unresolved. Between the trimmed V and J ends, which lost 8 bases and 0 bases, there was a span of 11 bases. This CDR3 comprises 13 residues. Per germline, CDR1 DFQATT and CDR2 SNEGSKA (reference sequence).

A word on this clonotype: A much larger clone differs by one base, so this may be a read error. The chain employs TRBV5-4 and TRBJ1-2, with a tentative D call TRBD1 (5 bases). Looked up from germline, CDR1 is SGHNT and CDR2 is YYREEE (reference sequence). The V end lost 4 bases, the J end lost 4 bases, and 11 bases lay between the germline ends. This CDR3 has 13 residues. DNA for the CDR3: TGTGCCAGCAGCCCAGGGACTCCCTATGGCTACACCTTC. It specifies CASSPGTPYGYTF.

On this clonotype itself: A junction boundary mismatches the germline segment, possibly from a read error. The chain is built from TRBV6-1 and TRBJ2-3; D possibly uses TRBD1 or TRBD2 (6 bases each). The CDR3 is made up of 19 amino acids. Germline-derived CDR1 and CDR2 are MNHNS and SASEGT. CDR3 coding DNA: TGTGCCAGGAGTGAAGCGCTTAGGGGGGTGCAGGTCGGTGCAGATACGCGGTATTTT. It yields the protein CARSEALRGVQVGADTRYF.

The CDR3 DNA reads as TGTGCCAGCAGCCCCCCGGGCACTTTTCTTACGGAGACCCAGTACTTC. Encoded protein: CASSPPGTFLTETQYF. The chain joins TRBV7-9 to TRBJ2-5; D is uncertain. V dropped 5 bases and J dropped 5 bases, with 21 bases sitting between them. Looked up from germline, CDR1 is SEHNR and CDR2 is FQNEAQ (reference sequence). This CDR3 has 16 residues.

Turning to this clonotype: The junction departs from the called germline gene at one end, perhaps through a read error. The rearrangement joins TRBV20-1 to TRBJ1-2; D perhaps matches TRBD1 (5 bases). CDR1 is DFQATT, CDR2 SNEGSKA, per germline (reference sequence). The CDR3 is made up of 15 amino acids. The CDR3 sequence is CSASGAGTANYDYTF. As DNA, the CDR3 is TGCAGTGCTAGTGGGGCCGGGACGGCTAACTATGACTACACCTTC.

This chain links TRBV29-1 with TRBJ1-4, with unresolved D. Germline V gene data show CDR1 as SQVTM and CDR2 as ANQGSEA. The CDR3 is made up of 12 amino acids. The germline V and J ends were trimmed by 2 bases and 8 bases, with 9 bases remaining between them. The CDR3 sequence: CSVEHRGEKLFF. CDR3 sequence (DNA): TGCAGCGTTGAACACCGTGGGGAAAAACTGTTTTTT.

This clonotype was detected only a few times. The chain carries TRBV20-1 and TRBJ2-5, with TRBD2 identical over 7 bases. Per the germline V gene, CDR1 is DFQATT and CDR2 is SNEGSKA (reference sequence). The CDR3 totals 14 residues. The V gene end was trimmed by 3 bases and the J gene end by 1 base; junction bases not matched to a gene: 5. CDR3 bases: TGCAGTGCTAGTAGGCTAGCGGCCCAAGAGACCCAGTACTTC. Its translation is CSASRLAAQETQYF.

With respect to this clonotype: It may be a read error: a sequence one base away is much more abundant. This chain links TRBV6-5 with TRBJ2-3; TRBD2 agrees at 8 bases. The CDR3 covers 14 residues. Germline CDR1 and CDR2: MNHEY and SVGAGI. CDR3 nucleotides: TGTTCCACCACAGCGGGGGCTAGCACAGATACGCAGTATTTT. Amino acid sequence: CSTTAGASTDTQYF.

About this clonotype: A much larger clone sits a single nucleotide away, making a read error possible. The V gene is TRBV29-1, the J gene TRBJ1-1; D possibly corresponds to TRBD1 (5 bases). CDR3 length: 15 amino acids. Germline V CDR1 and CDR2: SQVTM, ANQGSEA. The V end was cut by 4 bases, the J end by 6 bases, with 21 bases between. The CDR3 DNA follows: TGCAGCGTTGTCGAACAGGACACCCGGTGGGCTGAAGCTTTCTTT. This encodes CSVVEQDTRWAEAFF.

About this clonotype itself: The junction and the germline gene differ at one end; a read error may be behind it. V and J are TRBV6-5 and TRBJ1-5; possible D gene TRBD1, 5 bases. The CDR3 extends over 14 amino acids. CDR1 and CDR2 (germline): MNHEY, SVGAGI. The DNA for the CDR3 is TGTACCAGCAGTACCCGTTGGGGCAATGAGCCCCAGCATTTT. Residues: CTSSTRWGNEPQHF.

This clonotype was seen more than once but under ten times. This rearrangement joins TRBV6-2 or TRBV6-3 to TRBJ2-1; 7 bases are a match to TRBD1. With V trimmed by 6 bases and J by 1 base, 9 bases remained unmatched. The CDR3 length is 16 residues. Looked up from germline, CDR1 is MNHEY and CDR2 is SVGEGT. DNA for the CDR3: TGTGCCAGCAGAACCAAACCGGGACAGTCCTACAATGAGCAGTTCTTC. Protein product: CASRTKPGQSYNEQFF.

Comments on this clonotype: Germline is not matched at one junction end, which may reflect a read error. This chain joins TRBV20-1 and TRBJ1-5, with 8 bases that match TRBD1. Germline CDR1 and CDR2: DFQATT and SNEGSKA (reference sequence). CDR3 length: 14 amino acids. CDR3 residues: CSVRQGLPGQPQHF. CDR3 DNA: TGCAGTGTTAGACAGGGGCTTCCGGGTCAGCCCCAGCATTTT.

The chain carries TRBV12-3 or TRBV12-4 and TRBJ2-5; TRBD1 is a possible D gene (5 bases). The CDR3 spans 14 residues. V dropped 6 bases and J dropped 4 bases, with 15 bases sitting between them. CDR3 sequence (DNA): TGTGCCAGCAGGAACATGAGTCAGGGAGAGACCCAGTACTTC. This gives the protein CASRNMSQGETQYF.

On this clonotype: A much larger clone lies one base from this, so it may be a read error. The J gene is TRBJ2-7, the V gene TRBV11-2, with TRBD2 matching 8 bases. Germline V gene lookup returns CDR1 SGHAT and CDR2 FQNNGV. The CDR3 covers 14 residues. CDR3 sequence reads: CASSVPGLDDEQCF. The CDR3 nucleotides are TGTGCCAGCAGCGTGCCGGGACTAGACGACGAGCAGTGCTTC.